This TCR beta chain is drawn from a study of T cell responses to AZD1222 COVID-19 vaccine. Germline CDR1 and CDR2: SNHLY and FYNNEI. CDR3 size: 16 residues. V shed 6 bases and J 6 bases; nucleotides not matched to a gene: 16. Regarding the study as a whole: The study found Spike-specific TCR breadth and depth rose after two AZD1222 doses. Regions left unmutated in variants are reportedly the target of nearly half of spike-specific TCRs. There were mostly white British donors and more females than males, and clonal diversity was possibly underestimated.

Second-dose intervals near 4 or 12 weeks were combined. The repertoire was sequenced with immunoSEQ multiplex PCR; TCRdb's copy has only in-frame clones and lacks some. The table records some 60,000 clones, 89% of them present only once. Comments on this clone: The antigen is undetermined.

The origin of this receptor is an adult who received the AZD1222 COVID-19 vaccine. Here the sequenced sample was peripheral blood, taken 28 days after the second AZD1222 dose. The V gene is TRBV2, the J gene TRBJ2-7; 8 bases match TRBD1. In nucleotides, the CDR3 is TGTGCCAGCAGATTAACGGGGCGGACAGGGCAGTTCGAGCAGTACTTC. Translating gives CASRLTGRTGQFEQYF.